These T cell receptor beta chains were read from a single sample in a study of T-cell reconstitution after alpha-beta-depleted transplantation in children. MiXCR, run by TCRdb on the PCR reads, gives a single entry per CDR3 protein. This repertoire shows 450,000 to 600,000 distinct CDR3 sequences, around a third found once; its top ten account for around 2.3%. The sequencing used PBMCs from the stem cell graft donor, collected from the stem cell graft. The receptor source for this set is a human donor who donated a stem cell graft to a child with aplastic anemia. Both conserved end residues are part of each CDR3. The order of the fields is CDR3 length, V gene, J gene, D gene, clone size, CDR3 protein, CDR3 DNA. D genes are given only for firm matches. Size is stated for part of the rows, as once, few or many counts, or as a class when the clone is expanded.

>16|TRBV7-9|TRBJ2-1|TRBD2|-
CASSFGGRERDNEQFF
TGTGCCAGCAGCTTTGGTGGGCGGGAGAGGGACAATGAGCAGTTCTTC
>14|TRBV19|TRBJ2-7|-|few
CASSMGAGLGEQYF
TGTGCCAGTAGTATGGGAGCCGGTTTGGGGGAGCAGTACTTC
>14|TRBV29-1|TRBJ2-3|TRBD2|-
CSVAGSGGPDTQYF
TGCAGCGTTGCAGGTTCGGGAGGGCCAGATACGCAGTATTTT
>14|TRBV6-5|TRBJ1-5|-|few
CASSSSGNNQPQHF
TGTGCCAGCAGTTCGTCAGGGAACAATCAGCCCCAGCATTTT
>13|TRBV11-1|TRBJ1-4|-|-
CASSLWTDEKLFF
TGTGCCAGCAGCTTATGGACAGACGAAAAACTGTTTTTT
>14|TRBV20-1|TRBJ2-7|-|-
CSARVGTSAYEQYF
TGCAGTGCTCGAGTGGGGACGTCCGCCTACGAGCAGTACTTC
>17|TRBV22-1|TRBJ2-1|-|-
CASTPLGGGLSYNEQFF
TGTGCCAGCACCCCCTTAGGCGGGGGACTCTCCTACAATGAGCAGTTCTTC
>14|TRBV5-1|TRBJ1-1|TRBD1|-
CASSWDSPNTEAFF
TGCGCCAGCAGCTGGGACAGTCCAAACACTGAAGCTTTCTTT
>15|TRBV7-9|TRBJ1-2|-|-
CASSSWDGGQTGYTF
TGTGCCAGCAGCTCCTGGGACGGGGGGCAGACTGGCTACACCTTC
>15|TRBV7-2|TRBJ1-4|-|once
CASSPEGASGEKLFF
TGTGCCAGCAGCCCAGAGGGCGCCTCGGGTGAAAAACTGTTTTTT
>17|TRBV7-2|TRBJ1-3|-|many
CASSPRPDFLSGNTIYF
TGTGCCAGCAGCCCCCGCCCGGACTTCCTCTCTGGAAACACCATATATTTT